One and the same sample provided the 20 T cell receptor beta chains below, sequenced in a study of post-analysis software for immune sequencing data (dated by TCRdb to between 2014 and 2017). Study-wide findings and limitations: Significantly higher frequencies in patients than in controls were found for about five TRBV segments, including TRBV5-6, TRBV5-1 and TRBV20-1.

Preparation of the library involved PCR. The instrument was an Illumina HiSeq 2500. Unique molecular identifiers were incorporated into TCR beta cDNA libraries to reduce PCR and sequencing biases. TCRdb took the public reads, trimmed them with fastp at Q25, ran MiXCR for clone calling and kept in-frame beta chains. CDR3 protein duplicates are merged, each entry listing the most common genes and DNA. The sample has roughly 600,000 distinct CDR3 sequences on record, about 40% of them singletons. Approximately 1.7% of the sample lies in the top ten. These receptors' antigens are unknown. The material sequenced was blood. These receptors were collected from a girl aged 5 to 17 with multiple sclerosis.

In DNA, the CDR3 is TGTGCCAGCAGCTTAAGTCAAATTCGCGGGGAGCTGTTTTTT. Amino acids: CASSLSQIRGELFF. The chain joins TRBV7-2 to TRBJ2-2; D ambiguous. CDR3 length: 14 residues. V lost 2 bases to trimming and J lost 7 bases, with 11 bases between them. CDR1 and CDR2 (germline): SGHTA, FQGNSA.

The chain couples TRBV20-1 to TRBJ1-6, with D perhaps matching TRBD1 (5 bases). The CDR3 runs to 15 residues. CDR1 and CDR2 from the germline V gene are DFQATT and SNEGSKA (reference sequence). The ends were cut back, 4 bases at V and 10 bases at J, with 20 bases in the middle. CDR3 nucleotides: TGCAGTGCTACCCTCGGGGGGGGATCCGGATCACCCCTCCACTTT. Translation: CSATLGGGSGSPLHF.

The chain joins TRBV19 to TRBJ2-3; D unresolved. The germline V gene encodes CDR1 LNHDA and CDR2 SQIVND (reference sequence). The CDR3 consists of 15 residues. V lost 3 bases to trimming and J lost 0 bases, with 10 bases between them. CDR3 sequence (DNA): TGTGCCAGTAGTATGGGCTCTCTTAGCACAGATACGCAGTATTTT. Translated: CASSMGSLSTDTQYF.

CDR3 residues: CASSLLGLAVSSYNEQFF. The DNA of the CDR3 is TGTGCCAGCAGCTTATTGGGACTAGCGGTAAGCTCCTACAATGAGCAGTTCTTC. J is TRBJ2-1 and V is TRBV7-9, with 11 nucleotides matching TRBD2. Trimming at V came to 2 bases and at J to 0 bases, leaving 6 bases not matched to a gene. The CDR3 spans 18 residues. The germline V gene encodes CDR1 SEHNR and CDR2 FQNEAQ (reference sequence).

The genes are TRBV7-2 and TRBJ2-7; D uncertain. Germline lookup yields CDR1 SGHTA and CDR2 FQGNSA. Trimming stripped 5 bases from V and 6 bases from J, with 11 bases between. This CDR3 region has 12 residues. The CDR3: CASSPNGGEQYF. The DNA for the CDR3 is TGTGCCAGCAGCCCTAATGGTGGCGAGCAGTACTTC. Based on the CDR3 plus reference TRBV7-2 and TRBJ2-7, the full variable domain is GAGVSQSPSNKVTEKGKDVELRCDPISGHTALYWYRQSLGQGLEFLIYFQGNSAPDKSGLPSDRFSAERTGGSVSTLTIQRTQQEDSAVYLCASSPNGGEQYFGPGTRLTVT.

The count of this clonotype is one. V gene TRBV11-2 combines with J gene TRBJ1-4; possible D gene TRBD1, 5 bases. Germline V gene lookup returns CDR1 SGHAT and CDR2 FQNNGV. The germline V and J ends were trimmed by 2 bases and 8 bases, with 21 bases remaining between them. The CDR3 has 17 residues. As DNA, the CDR3 is TGTGCCAGCAGCTTAAATTCCGGGACGAGACTACTAGAAAAACTGTTTTTT. Amino acid sequence: CASSLNSGTRLLEKLFF.

The chain combines TRBV11-3 with TRBJ2-1; 7 nucleotides match TRBD1. CDR3 length: 15 amino acids. Germline values: CDR1 SGHNT, CDR2 YENEEA. V was pared by 5 bases and J by 7 bases, with 11 bases of the junction left unmatched. CDR3: CASSKPDRSLNEQFF. DNA of the CDR3: TGTGCCAGCAGCAAACCGGACAGGAGCCTGAATGAGCAGTTCTTC.

This clonotype was found a few times. The chain recombines TRBV7-2 with TRBJ2-7; a possible D gene is TRBD1 (6 bases). This CDR3 is 14 amino acids long. Germline V gene lookup returns CDR1 SGHTA and CDR2 FQGNSA. V lost 3 bases and J 2 bases, leaving 11 bases between the germline ends. This CDR3 is CASSLFWGPYEQYF. Written as DNA, the CDR3 is TGTGCCAGCAGCTTGTTTTGGGGGCCCTACGAGCAGTACTTC.

J is TRBJ1-1 and V is TRBV6-5; D remains unclear. The CDR3 is 14 residues long. The germline V gene encodes CDR1 MNHEY and CDR2 SVGAGI. V dropped 3 bases and J dropped 4 bases, with 12 bases sitting between them. CDR3 sequence reads: CASSYGSLATEAFF. In DNA, the CDR3 is TGTGCCAGCAGTTATGGTTCACTCGCCACTGAAGCTTTCTTT.

The CDR3 bases are TGCAGTGCTAGATCTCTTCTAGGGACAGCCAACTCCTACAATGAGCAGTTCTTC. It codes for CSARSLLGTANSYNEQFF. The chain is built from TRBV20-1 and TRBJ2-1, with 7 positions matching TRBD1. The germline V gene has CDR1 DFQATT and CDR2 SNEGSKA (reference sequence). V was pared by 2 bases and J by 0 bases, with 13 bases of the junction left unmatched. CDR3 length equals 18 residues.

This clonotype was seen once. V gene TRBV4-1 combines with J gene TRBJ1-2; 9 nucleotides match TRBD1. The CDR3 has 15 residues. Germline assignment: CDR1 MGHRA and CDR2 YSYEKL. The ends lost 4 bases at V and 5 bases at J; junction bases unmatched: 8. CDR3 nucleotide sequence: TGCGCCAGCAGCCTTCCGGGACAGGGAAAATATGGCTACACCTTC. This codes for CASSLPGQGKYGYTF.

The rearrangement joins TRBV19 to TRBJ2-6; D is possibly TRBD1 (5 bases). Trimming removed 3 bases from V and 2 bases from J, with 11 bases in between. The CDR3 is made up of 16 amino acids. Looked up from germline, CDR1 is LNHDA and CDR2 is SQIVND (reference sequence). This CDR3 reads CASSILRVPGANVLTF. The CDR3 DNA reads TGTGCCAGTAGTATTCTCAGGGTTCCTGGGGCCAACGTCCTGACTTTC. Combining the CDR3 with reference TRBV19 and TRBJ2-6 gives the whole variable domain DGGITQSPKYLFRKEGQNVTLSCEQNLNHDAMYWYRQDPGQGLRLIYYSQIVNDFQKGDIAEGYSVSREKKESFPLTVTSAQKNPTAFYLCASSILRVPGANVLTFGAGSRLTVL.

The V call is TRBV5-5, the J call TRBJ2-7; a weak D match, TRBD2 (5 bases). Looked up from germline, CDR1 is SGHKS and CDR2 is YYEKEE (reference sequence). This CDR3 contains 14 residues. V shed 4 bases and J shed 2 bases, with 13 bases lying between them. CDR3 DNA: TGTGCCAGCAGCGCCACGAGGGTCGCCTACGAGCAGTACTTC. Residues: CASSATRVAYEQYF. Full variable domain (rest looked up from reference TRBV5-5 and TRBJ2-7): DAGVTQSPTHLIKTRGQQVTLRCSPISGHKSVSWYQQVLGQGPQFIFQYYEKEERGRGNFPDRFSARQFPNYSSELNVNALLLGDSALYLCASSATRVAYEQYFGPGTRLTVT.

This chain joins TRBV10-3 and TRBJ2-3; D could derive from TRBD1 or TRBD2 (5 bases each). The germline V gene encodes CDR1 ENHRY and CDR2 SYGVKD. V lost 8 bases and J lost 2, with 11 bases in between. This CDR3 has 13 amino acids. The CDR3 loop reads CAIGLGDTDTQYF. The CDR3 DNA is TGTGCCATCGGGCTGGGGGACACAGATACGCAGTATTTT.

On this clonotype: No conserved phenylalanine or tryptophan is present at the end of the CDR3, so a read error is the likely explanation. This rearrangement joins TRBV9 to TRBJ2-6; 8 nucleotides agree with TRBD1. V gave up 4 bases and J gave up 0 bases; unmatched junction bases: 9. Germline V gene data show CDR1 as SGDLS and CDR2 as YYNGEE. This CDR3 has 18 amino acids. CDR3 nucleotides: TGTGCCAGCAGCCTTAGGGACAGGTCCTACTCTGGGGCCAACGTCCTGACTTTA. Encoded protein: CASSLRDRSYSGANVLTL.

The chain has TRBV30 and TRBJ1-5; the D is unclear. Germline V CDR1 and CDR2: GTSNPN, SVGIG (reference sequence). V was trimmed by 4 bases and J by 2 bases, leaving 6 bases between them. The CDR3 extends over 12 amino acids. CDR3 region: CAWNVGNQPQHF. CDR3 coding DNA: TGTGCCTGGAATGTGGGCAATCAGCCCCAGCATTTT.

This clonotype was observed a handful of times. The gene calls are TRBV7-8 and TRBJ2-7; tentative D call: TRBD2 (5 bases). V was clipped by 4 bases and J by 6 bases, with 16 bases between them. Looked up from germline, CDR1 is SGHVS and CDR2 is FQNEAQ. The CDR3 loop spans 14 amino acids. The CDR3 here is CASSSQVPTSEQYF. In DNA, the CDR3 is TGTGCCAGCAGCTCCCAAGTCCCAACTAGCGAGCAGTACTTC. Using reference TRBV7-8 and TRBJ2-7 for the parts outside the CDR3, the full variable domain is GAGVSQSPRYKVAKRGQDVALRCDPISGHVSLFWYQQALGQGPEFLTYFQNEAQLDKSGLPSDRFFAERPEGSVSTLKIQRTQQEDSAVYLCASSSQVPTSEQYFGPGTRLTVT.

The rearrangement uses TRBV27 and TRBJ2-1; unclear D gene. Trimming took 5 bases from V and 2 from J, leaving 16 bases between them. This CDR3 has 16 amino acids. From germline, CDR1 is MNHEY and CDR2 SMNVEV (reference sequence). CDR3 sequence reads: CASSPGTTGAYNEQFF. Here the CDR3 DNA reads TGTGCCAGCAGTCCTGGTACGACTGGGGCCTACAATGAGCAGTTCTTC.

This clonotype was counted between two and nine times. This rearrangement joins TRBV6-6 to TRBJ1-2; possible D gene TRBD1, 6 bases. V lost 4 bases, J lost 2 bases, and 11 bases lay in between. Germline V gene sequence: CDR1 MNHNY, CDR2 SVGAGI (reference sequence). The CDR3 extends over 14 amino acids. The CDR3 sequence: CASSSDSSNYGYTF. CDR3 DNA: TGTGCCAGCAGTTCGGACAGTTCAAACTATGGCTACACCTTC.

The chain joins TRBV12-3 or TRBV12-4 to TRBJ1-4, with a possible D match to TRBD1 (6 bases). The CDR3 is made up of 20 amino acids. V lost 1 base and J lost 0, with 21 bases in between. CDR3 in DNA: TGTGCCAGCAGTTTAGGACCCCCCGCTGGTAGGACAGCAACTAATGAAAAACTGTTTTTT. It codes for CASSLGPPAGRTATNEKLFF.